This TCR beta chain was captured by sequencing in a study of T-cell memory formation after mild COVID-19. Study-level results: Pre-infection memory already had some responding clones, implying cross-reactive memory joined. Mainly CM and EM harbored the contracting CD4+ clones; mainly EMRA harbored the CD8+ ones.

CDR1 and CDR2 from the germline V gene are LNHNV and YYDKDF (reference sequence). The CDR3 is made up of 14 amino acids. V gave up 3 bases and J gave up 4 bases, with 12 bases separating them. From the 5' RACE reads, TCRdb called clonotypes with MiXCR, one entry per CDR3 protein. The sample has 200,000 or so distinct CDR3 sequences; about 16% are singletons. The table lists this clonotype with a few counts. What it binds is unknown. The chain couples TRBV15 to TRBJ1-2; D unresolved. Sequencing was performed on PBMCs or a T cell subset sorted from them (not recorded which). The source is an adult woman who had mild COVID-19 (a few samples of this study predate the infection). Cell type and time point are not known. The CDR3 nucleotides are TGTGCCACCAGCAGGGTTGCCTATCCCTATGGCTACACCTTC. Protein: CATSRVAYPYGYTF. Based on the CDR3 plus reference TRBV15 and TRBJ1-2, the full variable domain is DAMVIQNPRYQVTQFGKPVTLSCSQTLNHNVMYWYQQKSSQAPKLLFHYYDKDFNNEADTPDNFQSRRPNTSFCFLDIRSPGLGDTAMYLCATSRVAYPYGYTFGSGTRLTVV.